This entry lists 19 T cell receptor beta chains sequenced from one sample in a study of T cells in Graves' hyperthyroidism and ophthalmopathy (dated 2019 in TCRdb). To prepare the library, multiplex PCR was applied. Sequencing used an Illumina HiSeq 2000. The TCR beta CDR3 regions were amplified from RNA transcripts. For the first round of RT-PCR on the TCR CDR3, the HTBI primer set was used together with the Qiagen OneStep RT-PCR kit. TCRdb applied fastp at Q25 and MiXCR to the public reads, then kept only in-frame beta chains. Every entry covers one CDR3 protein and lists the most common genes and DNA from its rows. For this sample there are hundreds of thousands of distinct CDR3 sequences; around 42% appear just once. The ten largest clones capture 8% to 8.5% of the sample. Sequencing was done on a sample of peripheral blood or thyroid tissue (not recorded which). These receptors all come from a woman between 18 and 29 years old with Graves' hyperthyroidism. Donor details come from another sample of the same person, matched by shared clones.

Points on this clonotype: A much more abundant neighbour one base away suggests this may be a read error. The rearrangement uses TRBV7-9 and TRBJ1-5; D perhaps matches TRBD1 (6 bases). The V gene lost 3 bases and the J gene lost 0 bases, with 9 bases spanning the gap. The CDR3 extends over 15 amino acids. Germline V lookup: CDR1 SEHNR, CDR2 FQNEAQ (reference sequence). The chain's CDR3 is CASSFGQHSNQPQHF. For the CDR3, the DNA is TGTGCCAGCAGCTTTGGACAGCATAGCAATCAGCCCCAGCATTTT.

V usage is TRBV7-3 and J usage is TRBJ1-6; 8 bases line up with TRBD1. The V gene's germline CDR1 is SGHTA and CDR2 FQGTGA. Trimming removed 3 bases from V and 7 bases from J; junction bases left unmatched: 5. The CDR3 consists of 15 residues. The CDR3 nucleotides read TGTGCCAGCAGCTTGGGACGACAGGGGAATTCACCCCTCCACTTT. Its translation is CASSLGRQGNSPLHF.

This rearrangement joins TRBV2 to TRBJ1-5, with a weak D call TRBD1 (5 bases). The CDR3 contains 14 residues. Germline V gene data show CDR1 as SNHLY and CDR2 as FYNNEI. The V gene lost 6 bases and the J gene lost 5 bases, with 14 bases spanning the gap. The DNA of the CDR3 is TGTGCCAGCAGCCAAGATGGGGGGGATCAGCCCCAGCATTTT. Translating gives CASSQDGGDQPQHF.

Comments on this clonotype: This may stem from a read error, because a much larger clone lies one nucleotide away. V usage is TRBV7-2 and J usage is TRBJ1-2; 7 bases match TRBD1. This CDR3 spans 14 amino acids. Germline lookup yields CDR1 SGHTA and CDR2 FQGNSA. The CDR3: CVSSEEQGRYGYTF. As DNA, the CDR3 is TGTGTCAGCAGTGAAGAACAGGGGCGGTATGGCTACACCTTC. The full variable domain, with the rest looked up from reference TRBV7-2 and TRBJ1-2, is GAGVSQSPSNKVTEKGKDVELRCDPISGHTALYWYRQSLGQGLEFLIYFQGNSAPDKSGLPSDRFSAERTGGSVSTLTIQRTQQEDSAVYLCVSSEEQGRYGYTFGSGTRLTVV.

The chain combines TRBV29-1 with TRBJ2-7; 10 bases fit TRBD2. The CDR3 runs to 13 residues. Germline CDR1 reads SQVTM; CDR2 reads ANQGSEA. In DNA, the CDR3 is TGCAGTGAAGTTAGCGGGAGGTCCTACGAGCAGTACTTC. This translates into CSEVSGRSYEQYF.

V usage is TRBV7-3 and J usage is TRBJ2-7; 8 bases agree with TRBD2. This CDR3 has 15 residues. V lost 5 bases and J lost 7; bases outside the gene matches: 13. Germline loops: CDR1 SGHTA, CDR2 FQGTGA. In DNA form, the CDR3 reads TGTGCCAGCAGCCGCGACGAAGCGGGAGATCGTGAGCAGTACTTC. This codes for CASSRDEAGDREQYF.

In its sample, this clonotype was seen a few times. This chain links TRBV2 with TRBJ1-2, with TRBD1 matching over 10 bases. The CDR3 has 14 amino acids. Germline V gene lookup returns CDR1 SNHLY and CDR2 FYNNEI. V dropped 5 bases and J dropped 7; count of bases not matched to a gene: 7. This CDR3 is CASSSRTGGPGYTF. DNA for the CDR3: TGTGCCAGCAGTTCTCGGACAGGGGGTCCTGGCTACACCTTC. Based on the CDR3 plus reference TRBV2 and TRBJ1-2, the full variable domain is EPEVTQTPSHQVTQMGQEVILRCVPISNHLYFYWYRQILGQKVEFLVSFYNNEISEKSEIFDDQFSVERPDGSNFTLKIRSTKLEDSAMYFCASSSRTGGPGYTFGSGTRLTVV.

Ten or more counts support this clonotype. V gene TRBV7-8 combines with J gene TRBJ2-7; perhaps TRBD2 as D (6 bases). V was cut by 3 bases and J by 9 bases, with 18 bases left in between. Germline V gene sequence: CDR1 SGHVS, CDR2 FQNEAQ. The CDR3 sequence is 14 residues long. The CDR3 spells CASSLSVGLEGQYF. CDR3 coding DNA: TGTGCCAGCAGCTTGTCGGTTGGACTGGAGGGGCAGTACTTC.

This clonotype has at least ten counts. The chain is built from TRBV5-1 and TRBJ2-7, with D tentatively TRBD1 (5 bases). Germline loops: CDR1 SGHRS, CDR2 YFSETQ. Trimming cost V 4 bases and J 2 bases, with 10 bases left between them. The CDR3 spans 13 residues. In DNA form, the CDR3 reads TGCGCCAGCAGCAGCAGGGCGCCCTACGAGCAGTACTTC. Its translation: CASSSRAPYEQYF.

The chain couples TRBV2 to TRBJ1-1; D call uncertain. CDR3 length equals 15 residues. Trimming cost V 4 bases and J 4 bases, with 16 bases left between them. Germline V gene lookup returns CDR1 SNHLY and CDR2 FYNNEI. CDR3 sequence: CASSGNLGLGTEAFF. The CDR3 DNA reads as TGTGCCAGCAGTGGGAATCTTGGTCTGGGCACTGAAGCTTTCTTT.

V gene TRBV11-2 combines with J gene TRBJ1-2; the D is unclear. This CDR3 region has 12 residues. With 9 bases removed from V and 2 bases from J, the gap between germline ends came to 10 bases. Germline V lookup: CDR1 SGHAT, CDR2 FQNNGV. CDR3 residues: CASRAVNYGYTF. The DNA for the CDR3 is TGTGCCAGTCGAGCCGTCAACTATGGCTACACCTTC. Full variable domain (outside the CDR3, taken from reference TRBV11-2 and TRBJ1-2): EAGVAQSPRYKIIEKRQSVAFWCNPISGHATLYWYQQILGQGPKLLIQFQNNGVVDDSQLPKDRFSAERLKGVDSTLKIQPAKLEDSAVYLCASRAVNYGYTFGSGTRLTVV.

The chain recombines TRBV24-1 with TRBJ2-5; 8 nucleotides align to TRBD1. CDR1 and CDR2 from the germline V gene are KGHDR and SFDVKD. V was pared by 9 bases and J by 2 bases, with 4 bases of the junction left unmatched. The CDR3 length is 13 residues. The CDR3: CATSGTGQETQYF. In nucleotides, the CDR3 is TGTGCCACCTCGGGGACAGGACAAGAGACCCAGTACTTC.

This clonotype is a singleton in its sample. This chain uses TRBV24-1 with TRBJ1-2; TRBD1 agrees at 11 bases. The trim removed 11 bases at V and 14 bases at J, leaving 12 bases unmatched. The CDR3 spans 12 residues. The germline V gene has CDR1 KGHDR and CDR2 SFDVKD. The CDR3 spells CANTGQGGSGTF. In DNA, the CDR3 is TGTGCCAACACGGGACAGGGGGGATCTGGAACCTTC.

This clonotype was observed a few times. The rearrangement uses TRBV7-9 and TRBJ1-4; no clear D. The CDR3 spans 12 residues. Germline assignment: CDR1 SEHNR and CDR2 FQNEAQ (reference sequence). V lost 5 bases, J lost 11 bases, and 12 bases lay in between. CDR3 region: CASSHPQEKLFF. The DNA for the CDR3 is TGTGCCAGCAGCCACCCTCAGGAGAAACTGTTTTTT.

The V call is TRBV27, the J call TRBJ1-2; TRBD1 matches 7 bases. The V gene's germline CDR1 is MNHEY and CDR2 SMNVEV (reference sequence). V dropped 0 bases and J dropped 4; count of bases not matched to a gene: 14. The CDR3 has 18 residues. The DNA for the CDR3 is TGTGCCAGCAGTTTATCGGGGGTTTGGCAGGGGGTGGCCTATGGCTACACCTTC. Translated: CASSLSGVWQGVAYGYTF.

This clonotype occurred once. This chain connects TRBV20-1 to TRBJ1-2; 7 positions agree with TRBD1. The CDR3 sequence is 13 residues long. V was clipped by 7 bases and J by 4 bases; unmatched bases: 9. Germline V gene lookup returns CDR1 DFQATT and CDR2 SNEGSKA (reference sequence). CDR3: CSEETGAGYGYTF. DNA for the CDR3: TGCAGTGAAGAAACAGGGGCCGGCTATGGCTACACCTTC.

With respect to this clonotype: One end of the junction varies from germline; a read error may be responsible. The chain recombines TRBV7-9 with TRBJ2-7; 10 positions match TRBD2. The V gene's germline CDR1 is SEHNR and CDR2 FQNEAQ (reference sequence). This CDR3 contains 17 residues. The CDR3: CAGSDRLAGESSYEQYF. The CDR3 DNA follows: TGTGCCGGCAGCGACCGACTAGCGGGCGAAAGCTCCTACGAGCAGTACTTC.

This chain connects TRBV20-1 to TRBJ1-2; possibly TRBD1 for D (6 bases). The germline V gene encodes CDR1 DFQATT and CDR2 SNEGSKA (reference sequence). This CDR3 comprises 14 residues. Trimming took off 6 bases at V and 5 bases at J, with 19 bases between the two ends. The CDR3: CSARTATGRYGYTF. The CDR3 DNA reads TGCAGTGCGAGGACAGCTACGGGACGATATGGCTACACCTTC.

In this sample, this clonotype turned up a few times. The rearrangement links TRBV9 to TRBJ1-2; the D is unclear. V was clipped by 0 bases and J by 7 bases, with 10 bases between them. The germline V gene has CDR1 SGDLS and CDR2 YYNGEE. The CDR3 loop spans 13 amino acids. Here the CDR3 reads CASSVASGSGYTF. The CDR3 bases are TGTGCCAGCAGCGTAGCTTCGGGCTCTGGCTACACCTTC.